The 24 T cell receptor beta chains reported below all come from one sample, sequenced in a study of cytomegalovirus exposure and HLA in healthy donors. PCR employed 60 Vbeta and 13 Jbeta primers. TCRdb's copy holds only in-frame clones and misses some; the assay was immunoSEQ multiplex PCR. The sample lists 160,000 or so clones, 79% occurring once. The specimen was PBMCs. The source is a woman in her thirties or forties in good health and CMV-seronegative.

The rearrangement uses TRBV28 and TRBJ2-7; TRBD2 aligns across 14 bases. Germline V gives CDR1 MDHEN, CDR2 SYDVKM. V dropped 7 bases and J dropped 4; count of bases not matched to a gene: 9. The CDR3 has 16 amino acids. CDR3 DNA: TGTGCCAGCACCAGTTGGACTAGCGGGAGGAAGTACGAGCAGTACTTC. This translates into CASTSWTSGRKYEQYF.

V gene TRBV28 combines with J gene TRBJ2-3, with 7 positions matching TRBD1. The CDR3 spans 14 residues. V shed 3 bases, J shed 5 bases, and the junction held 5 bases outside the gene matches. From germline, CDR1 is MDHEN and CDR2 SYDVKM. CDR3 in amino acids: CASSFDRVRDTQYF. The CDR3 DNA is TGTGCCAGCAGTTTCGACAGGGTGAGAGATACGCAGTATTTT.

The CDR3 sequence: CASGSGQGVSEQYF. In DNA form, the CDR3 reads TGTGCCAGCGGGAGTGGCCAGGGGGTGAGCGAGCAGTACTTC. This sequence joins TRBV7-6 and TRBJ2-7; 7 positions agree with TRBD1. Germline V gives CDR1 SGHVS, CDR2 FNYEAQ. The CDR3 is 14 residues long. With V trimmed by 8 bases and J by 6 bases, 13 bases remained unmatched.

This clone has only one observation. The chain has TRBV29-1 and TRBJ2-1, with 8 nucleotides matching TRBD1. After removal of 6 bases from V and 3 bases from J, the junction contained 4 bases not matched to a gene. Looked up from germline, CDR1 is SQVTM and CDR2 is ANQGSEA. The CDR3 is 13 residues long. DNA for the CDR3: TGCAGCGTCCGGACAGGGCGCTACAATGAGCAGTTCTTC. Protein: CSVRTGRYNEQFF.

The gene calls are TRBV11-3 and TRBJ2-7, with D hard to call. Germline assignment: CDR1 SGHNT and CDR2 YENEEA. V was cut by 1 base and J by 0 bases, with 7 bases left in between. The CDR3 is 14 amino acids. Here the CDR3 DNA reads TGTGCCAGCAGCTTAGGCGGAAGCTCCTACGAGCAGTACTTC. It yields the protein CASSLGGSSYEQYF.

The CDR3 reads CASMATGGGSPLHF. The CDR3 nucleotides read TGTGCCAGCATGGCGACAGGGGGTGGTTCACCCCTCCACTTT. The genes are TRBV2 and TRBJ1-6; 9 bases align to TRBD1. CDR3 length: 14 residues. V shed 7 bases and J 9 bases; nucleotides not matched to a gene: 7. From germline, CDR1 is SNHLY and CDR2 FYNNEI.

This clone has a handful of counts. The gene calls are TRBV11-2 and TRBJ1-1; D unclear. The ends were cut back, 0 bases at V and 2 bases at J, with 10 bases in the middle. CDR3 length: 15 amino acids. Germline V gene data show CDR1 as SGHAT and CDR2 as FQNNGV. CDR3: CASSLERLSNTEAFF. CDR3 DNA sequence: TGTGCCAGCAGCTTAGAGAGGCTATCTAACACTGAAGCTTTCTTT.

The chain carries TRBV6-1 and TRBJ2-7, with 10 positions matching TRBD1. V dropped 2 bases and J dropped 4; count of bases not matched to a gene: 2. Germline V CDR1 and CDR2: MNHNS, SASEGT. This CDR3 comprises 14 residues. The CDR3 region has the DNA TGTGCCAGCAGTGAAAGGGACAGGGGTTACGAGCAGTACTTC. Residues: CASSERDRGYEQYF.

This clone appeared a few times. The rearrangement uses TRBV2 and TRBJ1-1; D is uncertain. Trimming removed 5 bases from V and 6 bases from J, with 22 bases in between. CDR1 SNHLY and CDR2 FYNNEI come from the germline V gene. The CDR3 runs to 16 residues. The CDR3 reads CASSSQGGGIGAEAFF. As DNA, the CDR3 is TGTGCCAGCAGTTCACAAGGAGGTGGGATTGGGGCTGAAGCTTTCTTT.

This chain uses TRBV9 with TRBJ2-3; 9 positions agree with TRBD2. Germline CDR1 and CDR2: SGDLS and YYNGEE. Germline trimming cut 4 bases from V and 10 bases from J; bases unmatched to any gene: 16. The CDR3 is 16 amino acids. CDR3 nucleotide sequence: TGTGCCAGCAGCCTCGGACCGGGACTAGCCCCAGGAGCGCAGTATTTT. As protein: CASSLGPGLAPGAQYF.

The chain carries TRBV27 and TRBJ1-1, with 9 bases matching TRBD1. The CDR3 is 15 residues long. Germline assignment: CDR1 MNHEY and CDR2 SMNVEV (reference sequence). The J segment lost 7 bases and the V segment lost 4 bases, leaving 10 bases of the junction unmatched. For the CDR3, the DNA is TGTGCCAGCAGTTCTCCCGCCGGGACAGGGTTTGAAGCTTTCTTT. This codes for CASSSPAGTGFEAFF.

The rearrangement joins TRBV30 to TRBJ1-2; TRBD1 matches 8 bases. Unmatched junction bases numbered 12, after V lost 4 bases and J lost 2 bases. The germline gives CDR1 GTSNPN, CDR2 SVGIG (reference sequence). The CDR3 spans 16 residues. The CDR3 bases are TGTGCCTGGAAGCGAAGGACAGGGACGAGGAACTATGGCTACACCTTC. Residues: CAWKRRTGTRNYGYTF.

V gene TRBV5-8 combines with J gene TRBJ2-5; possibly TRBD1 for D (5 bases). Deletions cut 4 bases from V and 4 bases from J, with 17 bases between. The CDR3 consists of 15 residues. Germline CDR1 reads SGHTS; CDR2 reads YDEGEE. CDR3 DNA sequence: TGTGCCAGCAGCGATAGGGGAAATTTACGAGAGACCCAGTACTTC. This codes for CASSDRGNLRETQYF.

A few counts support this clone. The chain recombines TRBV6-1 with TRBJ1-1; no definite D call. V was cut by 8 bases and J by 4 bases, with 20 bases left in between. From germline, CDR1 is MNHNS and CDR2 SASEGT. CDR3 size: 15 residues. CDR3 nucleotides: TGTGCCAGCGGTGTTCCCCGTCACGGAGGCACTGAAGCTTTCTTT. This sequence encodes CASGVPRHGGTEAFF.

The chain combines TRBV29-1 with TRBJ2-2; 9 bases are a match to TRBD1. Looked up from germline, CDR1 is SQVTM and CDR2 is ANQGSEA. The CDR3 length is 16 residues. V lost 6 bases and J lost 5; bases outside the gene matches: 13. The CDR3 reads CSVRDRDGSGTGELFF. CDR3 sequence (DNA): TGCAGCGTCCGGGACAGGGACGGGTCGGGAACCGGGGAGCTGTTTTTT.

This clone was detected only a few times. The chain links TRBV5-1 to TRBJ2-1; tentatively, D is TRBD1 (6 bases). V was pared by 0 bases and J by 0 bases, with 13 bases between. The CDR3 runs to 17 residues. The germline gives CDR1 SGHRS, CDR2 YFSETQ. The CDR3 loop is CASSLGPGAGSYNEQFF. CDR3 nucleotide sequence: TGCGCCAGCAGCTTGGGCCCAGGGGCGGGCTCCTACAATGAGCAGTTCTTC. Complete variable domain (other parts from reference TRBV5-1 and TRBJ2-1): KAGVTQTPRYLIKTRGQQVTLSCSPISGHRSVSWYQQTPGQGLQFLFEYFSETQRNKGNFPGRFSGRQFSNSRSEMNVSTLELGDSALYLCASSLGPGAGSYNEQFFGPGTRLTVL.

The chain uses TRBV18 and TRBJ1-1; perhaps TRBD1 as D (6 bases). This CDR3 is 14 amino acids long. Germline V gives CDR1 KGHSH, CDR2 LQKENI. Trimming took 0 bases from V and 7 from J, leaving 12 bases between them. CDR3 bases: TGTGCCAGCTCACCACCGCGGGGGGGCCGTGAAGCTTTCTTT. This sequence encodes CASSPPRGGREAFF.

The rearrangement links TRBV7-2 to TRBJ2-5; TRBD2 is a possible D gene (6 bases). Trimming pared 1 base from V and 1 base from J, leaving 10 bases between. CDR1 is SGHTA and CDR2 is FQGNSA in the germline V gene. CDR3 size: 15 residues. This chain's CDR3 is CASSLDPGSQETQYF. The CDR3 nucleotides are TGTGCCAGCAGCTTAGACCCCGGGAGCCAAGAGACCCAGTACTTC. The whole variable domain, remainder taken from reference TRBV7-2 and TRBJ2-5, is GAGVSQSPSNKVTEKGKDVELRCDPISGHTALYWYRQSLGQGLEFLIYFQGNSAPDKSGLPSDRFSAERTGGSVSTLTIQRTQQEDSAVYLCASSLDPGSQETQYFGPGTRLLVL.

V gene TRBV28 combines with J gene TRBJ2-1, with D possibly TRBD2 on 6 matching bases. This CDR3 has 16 residues. V lost 8 bases to trimming and J lost 0 bases, with 17 bases between them. The germline CDR1 and CDR2 sequences are MDHEN and SYDVKM. The CDR3 reads CASRRPGLASYNEQFF. The CDR3 bases are TGTGCCAGCCGACGCCCGGGACTTGCCTCCTACAATGAGCAGTTCTTC.

This clone was seen a few times. The chain employs TRBV12-2 and TRBJ2-7; TRBD2, the table's D call, lacks a check against the DNA. TRBV12-2 is a known pseudogene. The CDR3 has 20 amino acids. The CDR3 reads CASRLVKGVTSGDMVYEQYF. The CDR3 DNA reads TGTGCAAGTCGCTTAGTCAAAGGGGTAACTAGCGGGGATATGGTCTACGAGCAGTACTTC.

V gene TRBV5-1 combines with J gene TRBJ1-1; weak D call: TRBD1 (5 bases). Per the germline V gene, CDR1 is SGHRS and CDR2 is YFSETQ. The CDR3 consists of 14 residues. Trimming left V 6 bases short and J 5 bases short, with 17 bases between. The CDR3 protein is CASTLQGENTEAFF. Written as DNA, the CDR3 is TGCGCCAGCACTCTCCAAGGGGAAAATACTGAAGCTTTCTTT.

The chain uses TRBV7-3 and TRBJ2-3; 10 positions match TRBD2. In germline, CDR1 is SGHTA, CDR2 FQGTGA. The CDR3 has 15 residues. J lost 4 bases, V lost 4 bases, and 5 bases had no gene match. The CDR3 DNA is TGTGCCAGCAGCTCTAGCGGGAGAAAGGCAGATACGCAGTATTTT. It specifies CASSSSGRKADTQYF.

The chain uses TRBV29-1 and TRBJ2-7; D perhaps matches TRBD1 (6 bases). V was trimmed by 1 base and J by 0 bases, leaving 10 bases between them. The CDR3 has 14 residues. Germline V gene data show CDR1 as SQVTM and CDR2 as ANQGSEA. CDR3 sequence reads: CSVEVQGSSYEQYF. CDR3 bases: TGCAGCGTTGAAGTACAGGGAAGCTCCTACGAGCAGTACTTC.

The V call is TRBV11-3, the J call TRBJ1-2, with TRBD1 identical over 12 bases. The CDR3 contains 17 residues. The J segment lost 6 bases and the V segment lost 1 base, leaving 9 bases of the junction unmatched. The germline V gene has CDR1 SGHNT and CDR2 YENEEA. The CDR3 DNA reads TGTGCCAGCAGCTTAGTTGTTGGGACAGGGGGCGCGGATGGCTACACCTTC. It codes for CASSLVVGTGGADGYTF.